One sample yielded the 24 T cell receptor beta chains listed below, sequenced in a study of PD-1 and CTLA-4 blockade in melanoma. The assay was immunoSEQ multiplex PCR, and TCRdb's table has in-frame clones only and misses some. The sample holds roughly 16,000 clones; under 85% are singletons and the top ten take 15% to 20%. The sequencing here drew on CD8+ T cells from peripheral blood, taken before anti-PD-1 treatment. The source is a human donor with melanoma.

V is TRBV4-1 and J is TRBJ1-1, with a weak D call TRBD1 (6 bases). The CDR3 extends over 13 amino acids. Germline V gene lookup returns CDR1 MGHRA and CDR2 YSYEKL. V lost 4 bases, J lost 8 bases, and 14 bases lay in between. The CDR3: CASSLSYGQEAFF. CDR3 sequence (DNA): TGCGCCAGCAGCCTCTCGTATGGACAGGAAGCTTTCTTT.

The CDR3 loop reads CASSTGAANEQYF. The CDR3 DNA reads TGTGCCAGCAGCACAGGGGCCGCGAACGAGCAGTACTTC. This sequence joins TRBV6-6 and TRBJ2-7, with 7 bases matching TRBD1. The CDR3 has 13 residues. After removal of 6 bases from V and 5 bases from J, the junction contained 7 bases not matched to a gene. CDR1 and CDR2 from the germline V gene are MNHNY and SVGAGI (reference sequence).

The table lists this clone with a few counts. The same CDR3 also results from other DNA sequences found in this sample. V and J are TRBV27 and TRBJ1-1; TRBD1 agrees at 7 bases. J gave up 3 bases and V 6 bases, and 7 bases lay outside the gene matches. The germline V gene has CDR1 MNHEY and CDR2 SMNVEV (reference sequence). There are 14 residues in the CDR3. CDR3 amino acids: CASSLQGRYTEAFF. Here the CDR3 DNA reads TGTGCCAGCAGCCTACAGGGGCGTTACACTGAAGCTTTCTTT.

This chain uses TRBV7-9 with TRBJ2-7; no clear D gene. CDR3 length: 14 residues. Germline-derived CDR1 and CDR2 are SEHNR and FQNEAQ (reference sequence). Trimming removed 1 base from V and 1 base from J, with 8 bases in between. The CDR3 nucleotides read TGTGCCAGCAGCTTAGTCGACACTTCCTACGAGCAGTACTTC. It is translated as CASSLVDTSYEQYF.

This clone was counted a few times. The chain employs TRBV13 and TRBJ1-3; D gene uncertain. Deletions cut 5 bases from V and 2 bases from J, with 13 bases between. This CDR3 has 15 amino acids. Germline CDR1 PRHDT, CDR2 FYEKMQ (reference sequence). The CDR3 sequence is CASSRGGRTGNTIYF. The CDR3 DNA follows: TGTGCCAGCAGCCGCGGAGGCCGGACTGGAAACACCATATATTTT.

There are a few counts of this clone. The J gene is TRBJ2-6, the V gene TRBV5-4; perhaps D is TRBD1 or TRBD2 (6 bases each). Trimming cost V 0 bases and J 0 bases, with 7 bases left between them. The CDR3 extends over 16 amino acids. Germline V gene lookup returns CDR1 SGHNT and CDR2 YYREEE (reference sequence). The CDR3 loop is CASSLEGGSGANVLTF. CDR3 nucleotide sequence: TGTGCCAGCAGCTTGGAGGGGGGCTCTGGGGCCAACGTCCTGACTTTC.

This clone was seen once. The genes are TRBV19 and TRBJ2-1; no definite D call. The CDR3 has 11 residues. Germline V gene lookup returns CDR1 LNHDA and CDR2 SQIVND (reference sequence). The V and J ends lost 6 bases and 4 bases respectively, with 4 bases between them. The CDR3 nucleotides read TGTGCCAGTAGAAGATACAATGAGCAGTTCTTC. Translation gives CASRRYNEQFF.

This clone was seen a few times. The V call is TRBV29-1, the J call TRBJ1-1, with no clear D. CDR1 and CDR2 (germline): SQVTM, ANQGSEA. The CDR3 covers 14 residues. V was cut by 7 bases and J by 0 bases, with 15 bases left in between. The CDR3 protein is CSGAGTFLNTEAFF. The CDR3 nucleotides read TGCAGCGGGGCGGGTACATTTTTGAACACTGAAGCTTTCTTT.

This chain uses TRBV7-6 with TRBJ1-2, with TRBD1 identical over 10 bases. This CDR3 contains 14 residues. Germline CDR1 is SGHVS and CDR2 is FNYEAQ. Losses at the gene ends were 5 bases for V and 8 bases for J; bases not matched to a gene: 8. The CDR3 is CASSPGTGVGGYTF. CDR3 nucleotides: TGTGCCAGCAGCCCAGGGACAGGGGTCGGGGGCTACACCTTC.

This chain connects TRBV15 to TRBJ2-2, with a possible D match to TRBD2 (5 bases). Looked up from germline, CDR1 is LNHNV and CDR2 is YYDKDF (reference sequence). The CDR3 sequence is 14 residues long. The V end lost 3 bases, the J end lost 8 bases, and 13 bases lay between the germline ends. The CDR3 here is CATSRSRGLGELFF. The CDR3, as DNA: TGTGCCACCAGCAGGAGTCGGGGTTTAGGGGAGCTGTTTTTT.

The chain uses TRBV10-3 and TRBJ1-5, with 8 positions matching TRBD1. With V trimmed by 10 bases and J by 1 base, 6 bases remained unmatched. CDR1 is ENHRY, CDR2 SYGVKD, per germline. The length of the CDR3 is 14 residues. Written as DNA, the CDR3 is TGTGCCACAGGGGGCAGGGGCAGCAATCAGCCCCAGCATTTT. Its protein is CATGGRGSNQPQHF.

The chain is built from TRBV11-3 and TRBJ2-1; 7 positions agree with TRBD2. The junction had 5 bases not matched to a gene; V was cut back by 6 bases and J by 0 bases. CDR1 and CDR2 from the germline V gene are SGHNT and YENEEA. The CDR3 consists of 15 residues. The CDR3 region is CASSYGTNSYNEQFF. For the CDR3, the DNA is TGTGCCAGCAGTTACGGGACTAACTCCTACAATGAGCAGTTCTTC.

The genes are TRBV24-1 and TRBJ2-7; weak D call: TRBD2 (6 bases). The CDR3 extends over 13 amino acids. Germline CDR1 KGHDR, CDR2 SFDVKD. Trimming cost V 4 bases and J 2 bases, with 8 bases left between them. In nucleotides, the CDR3 is TGTGCCACCAGTGACGCGGGGCCCTACGAGCAGTACTTC. Its translation is CATSDAGPYEQYF.

The chain is built from TRBV5-6 and TRBJ1-1, with no clear D. Germline-derived CDR1 and CDR2 are SGHDT and YYEEEE. CDR3 size: 14 residues. V was cut by 0 bases and J by 5 bases, with 11 bases left in between. The CDR3 sequence: CASSLGFRGTEAFF. The CDR3 DNA is TGTGCCAGCAGCTTGGGTTTCCGAGGGACTGAAGCTTTCTTT.

The chain recombines TRBV11-3 with TRBJ1-2, with 9 positions matching TRBD1. There are 15 residues in the CDR3. Trimming at V came to 5 bases and at J to 5 bases, leaving 9 bases not matched to a gene. Germline loops: CDR1 SGHNT, CDR2 YENEEA. The CDR3 bases are TGTGCCAGCAGCACCCGGACAGGGGCCGAATATGGCTACACCTTC. It is translated as CASSTRTGAEYGYTF.

The chain combines TRBV25-1 with TRBJ2-2; 7 bases align to TRBD1. Trimming cost V 2 bases and J 5 bases; bases outside gene matches: 8. The germline gives CDR1 MGHDK, CDR2 SYGVNS. This CDR3 contains 16 residues. CDR3 nucleotides: TGTGCCAGCAGTGAAAAGGAACAGGGGCGAACCGGGGAGCTGTTTTTT. It yields the protein CASSEKEQGRTGELFF.

The gene calls are TRBV7-9 and TRBJ1-1; the D gene is possibly TRBD1 (5 bases). V was pared by 4 bases and J by 6 bases, with 21 bases between. The CDR3 spans 16 residues. The germline V gene encodes CDR1 SEHNR and CDR2 FQNEAQ (reference sequence). The DNA of the CDR3 is TGTGCCAGCAGCTACCAGCACCGGGGACCAGACTCTGAAGCTTTCTTT. It is translated as CASSYQHRGPDSEAFF.

This clone was recorded a few times. CDR3 region: CASSQILSQGYGYTF. CDR3 coding DNA: TGCGCCAGCAGCCAAATACTGTCCCAGGGCTATGGCTACACCTTC. The V call is TRBV4-1, the J call TRBJ1-2; D possibly corresponds to TRBD1 (5 bases). CDR1 is MGHRA and CDR2 is YSYEKL in the germline V gene. V lost 2 bases and J 4 bases, leaving 14 bases between the germline ends. This CDR3 has 15 amino acids.

This chain uses TRBV6-5 with TRBJ1-1; D unresolved. The CDR3 runs 12 residues. V was trimmed by 2 bases and J by 7 bases, leaving 8 bases between them. Germline values: CDR1 MNHEY, CDR2 SVGAGI. The CDR3 protein is CASSYRVGEAFF. The CDR3 coding sequence is TGTGCCAGCAGTTACAGGGTCGGTGAAGCTTTCTTT.

This chain uses TRBV2 with TRBJ1-2; the match to TRBD1 covers 8 bases. The germline V gene has CDR1 SNHLY and CDR2 FYNNEI. This CDR3 is built from 14 residues. Germline trimming cut 4 bases from V and 5 bases from J; bases unmatched to any gene: 6. In DNA form, the CDR3 reads TGTGCCAGCAGTGGTGGACAGGGCGGGTATGGCTACACCTTC. The encoded protein is CASSGGQGGYGYTF.

The V gene is TRBV6-5, the J gene TRBJ1-5; D remains ambiguous. The germline gives CDR1 MNHEY, CDR2 SVGAGI. V was pared by 0 bases and J by 0 bases, with 3 bases between. The CDR3 runs to 14 residues. The CDR3 spells CASSYSLSNQPQHF. The DNA for the CDR3 is TGTGCCAGCAGTTACTCGCTTAGCAATCAGCCCCAGCATTTT.

The chain is built from TRBV4-1 and TRBJ1-3; the D is unclear. The CDR3 sequence is 15 residues long. CDR1 and CDR2 (germline): MGHRA, YSYEKL. Between the trimmed V and J ends, which lost 0 bases and 4 bases, there was a span of 10 bases. Here the CDR3 reads CASSQDGGSGNTIYF. In DNA, the CDR3 is TGCGCCAGCAGCCAAGATGGTGGATCCGGAAACACCATATATTTT.

The chain combines TRBV29-1 with TRBJ2-1, with TRBD2 identical over 9 bases. V shed 8 bases, J shed 0 bases, and the junction held 5 bases outside the gene matches. The CDR3 consists of 14 residues. Germline V gives CDR1 SQVTM, CDR2 ANQGSEA. CDR3 coding DNA: TGCAGCTTCAAGCGGGAGGCCTCCTACAATGAGCAGTTCTTC. The encoded protein is CSFKREASYNEQFF.

The chain employs TRBV19 and TRBJ2-3, with TRBD2 identical over 12 bases. CDR1 is LNHDA, CDR2 SQIVND, per germline (reference sequence). The V segment lost 6 bases and the J segment 4 bases; nucleotides outside the gene matches: 5. The CDR3 runs 15 residues. The chain's CDR3 is CASSPTSGSADTQYF. Written as DNA, the CDR3 is TGTGCCAGTAGCCCGACTAGCGGGAGTGCAGATACGCAGTATTTT.